What follows are 28 T cell receptor beta chains derived from one specimen sequenced in a study of T cell responses to AZD1222 COVID-19 vaccine. Assay used: immunoSEQ multiplex PCR; TCRdb lists only in-frame clones, some missing. The table includes about 150,000 clones, 91% detected once. Sequenced here: peripheral blood, sampled 28 days after the second AZD1222 dose. Receptor source: an adult who received the AZD1222 COVID-19 vaccine.

At least ten counts were recorded for this clone. V is TRBV19 and J is TRBJ1-2; TRBD1 aligns across 10 bases. Germline CDR1 reads LNHDA; CDR2 reads SQIVND (reference sequence). This CDR3 has 16 amino acids. Trimming at V came to 6 bases and at J to 4 bases, leaving 11 bases not matched to a gene. The CDR3 spells CASSRDRGPGGYGYTF. In DNA, the CDR3 is TGTGCCAGTAGCCGGGACAGGGGACCGGGGGGCTATGGCTACACCTTC.

The chain has TRBV14 and TRBJ2-7; a weak D match, TRBD2 (5 bases). V was cut by 2 bases and J by 6 bases, with 11 bases left in between. Germline V gives CDR1 SGHDN, CDR2 FVKESK. CDR3 length: 13 residues. CDR3 nucleotides: TGTGCCAGCAGCCAAACCCGACGGGGCGAGCAGTACTTC. This gives the protein CASSQTRRGEQYF.

This clone was observed a single time. The chain links TRBV5-1 to TRBJ1-4, with unresolved D. V was cut by 4 bases and J by 7 bases, with 17 bases left in between. There are 15 residues in the CDR3. CDR1 is SGHRS, CDR2 YFSETQ, per germline. The CDR3 region is CASSDSASAGEKLFF. DNA for the CDR3: TGCGCCAGCAGCGATTCGGCCAGCGCGGGTGAAAAACTGTTTTTT.

This sequence joins TRBV5-4 and TRBJ1-5, with D possibly TRBD1 on 6 matching bases. CDR3 length: 15 residues. Germline V lookup: CDR1 SGHNT, CDR2 YYREEE (reference sequence). V lost 5 bases, J lost 6 bases, and 18 bases lay in between. CDR3 DNA sequence: TGTGCCAGCAGTGTTGGAAGGGGGGCAGGTCAGCCCCAGCATTTT. Translation: CASSVGRGAGQPQHF.

The chain employs TRBV7-2 and TRBJ1-1, with D unclear. CDR1 is SGHTA and CDR2 is FQGNSA in the germline V gene. The CDR3 loop spans 14 amino acids. The ends were cut back, 2 bases at V and 8 bases at J, with 15 bases in the middle. Here the CDR3 reads CASSLRRARSEAFF. CDR3 DNA: TGTGCCAGCAGCTTAAGGAGGGCGAGGAGCGAAGCTTTCTTT. Using reference TRBV7-2 and TRBJ1-1 for the parts outside the CDR3, the full variable domain is GAGVSQSPSNKVTEKGKDVELRCDPISGHTALYWYRQSLGQGLEFLIYFQGNSAPDKSGLPSDRFSAERTGGSVSTLTIQRTQQEDSAVYLCASSLRRARSEAFFGQGTRLTVV.

The rearrangement links TRBV5-6 to TRBJ1-6, with D possibly being TRBD1 (6 bases). V was shortened by 0 bases and J by 7 bases, with 11 bases between the two germline ends. The CDR3 is 15 residues long. Germline assignment: CDR1 SGHDT and CDR2 YYEEEE. The CDR3 reads CASSLAWGANSPLHF. The CDR3 DNA is TGTGCCAGCAGCTTGGCTTGGGGGGCGAATTCACCCCTCCACTTT. Filled out from reference TRBV5-6 and TRBJ1-6, the complete variable domain reads DAGVTQSPTHLIKTRGQQVTLRCSPKSGHDTVSWYQQALGQGPQFIFQYYEEEERQRGNFPDRFSGHQFPNYSSELNVNALLLGDSALYLCASSLAWGANSPLHFGNGTRLTVT.

This sequence joins TRBV7-2 and TRBJ1-5; D is perhaps TRBD1 (5 bases). The CDR3 length is 15 residues. V dropped 0 bases and J dropped 7 bases, with 13 bases sitting between them. From germline, CDR1 is SGHTA and CDR2 FQGNSA. The CDR3 loop reads CASSLAPGSGQPQHF. CDR3 nucleotide sequence: TGTGCCAGCAGCTTAGCGCCGGGGTCAGGGCAGCCCCAGCATTTT.

The chain combines TRBV27 with TRBJ2-2; 7 bases map to TRBD2. The CDR3 runs to 14 residues. V was clipped by 8 bases and J by 2 bases; unmatched bases: 5. The germline gives CDR1 MNHEY, CDR2 SMNVEV (reference sequence). CDR3 bases: TGTGCCAGCTCCAGCGGGACTAACACCGGGGAGCTGTTTTTT. Protein: CASSSGTNTGELFF.

In nucleotides, the CDR3 is TGCAGCGTTGCACAGGGTCTGGGCTACAATGAGCAGTTCTTC. It translates to CSVAQGLGYNEQFF. The genes are TRBV29-1 and TRBJ2-1, with a possible D match to TRBD1 (6 bases). This CDR3 comprises 14 residues. The V end lost 4 bases, the J end lost 3 bases, and 13 bases lay between the germline ends. Germline loops: CDR1 SQVTM, CDR2 ANQGSEA.

Only one count was recorded for this clone. The rearrangement links TRBV18 to TRBJ2-1; 12 bases are a match to TRBD2. V trimming: 3 bases; J trimming: 6 bases; junction bases outside the gene matches: 9. The CDR3 has 17 residues. The germline gives CDR1 KGHSH, CDR2 LQKENI. CDR3 DNA: TGTGCCAGCTCACCGAAAGACCGGACTAGCGGGGCCAATGAGCAGTTCTTC. Translated: CASSPKDRTSGANEQFF.

This rearrangement joins TRBV5-1 to TRBJ1-3; D is perhaps TRBD1 (5 bases). Germline values: CDR1 SGHRS, CDR2 YFSETQ. V gave up 0 bases and J gave up 4 bases, with 14 bases separating them. CDR3 length: 16 amino acids. The CDR3 is CASSLGKGVAGNTIYF. DNA of the CDR3: TGCGCCAGCAGCTTGGGAAAAGGGGTAGCGGGAAACACCATATATTTT.

This clone has a single count. The gene calls are TRBV11-3 and TRBJ1-1; D is possibly TRBD1 (6 bases). The V end lost 3 bases, the J end lost 4 bases, and 15 bases lay between the germline ends. This CDR3 has 15 amino acids. Germline CDR1 is SGHNT and CDR2 is YENEEA. The CDR3 here is CASSLDGQGGTEAFF. CDR3 DNA sequence: TGTGCCAGCAGCTTGGACGGACAAGGGGGCACTGAAGCTTTCTTT. Based on the CDR3 plus reference TRBV11-3 and TRBJ1-1, the full variable domain is EAGVVQSPRYKIIEKKQPVAFWCNPISGHNTLYWYLQNLGQGPELLIRYENEEAVDDSQLPKDRFSAERLKGVDSTLKIQPAELGDSAVYLCASSLDGQGGTEAFFGQGTRLTVV.

The genes are TRBV19 and TRBJ1-6; no clear D. Trimming took 5 bases from V and 0 from J, leaving 14 bases between them. This CDR3 spans 17 amino acids. Germline loops: CDR1 LNHDA, CDR2 SQIVND (reference sequence). CDR3 sequence reads: CASSADLLTSYNSPLHF. The CDR3 nucleotides read TGTGCCAGTAGTGCCGACCTCCTGACCTCCTATAATTCACCCCTCCACTTT.

The rearrangement uses TRBV19 and TRBJ2-7; D might be TRBD2 (6 bases). CDR1 and CDR2 (germline): LNHDA, SQIVND (reference sequence). This CDR3 contains 16 residues. Trimming pared 1 base from V and 2 bases from J, leaving 15 bases between. The CDR3 bases are TGTGCCAGTAGTATAGCCGGAGGATCGGGGGCCTACGAGCAGTACTTC. Residues: CASSIAGGSGAYEQYF.

The chain links TRBV11-3 to TRBJ2-3, with D possibly called TRBD1 or TRBD2 (8 bases each). V lost 7 bases and J lost 3, with 17 bases in between. Germline-derived CDR1 and CDR2 are SGHNT and YENEEA. The CDR3 loop spans 15 amino acids. CDR3 nucleotides: TGTGCCAGCACGGCAGGGGGCGGGAGGACAGATACGCAGTATTTT. This sequence encodes CASTAGGGRTDTQYF. The full variable domain, completed using reference TRBV11-3 and TRBJ2-3, is EAGVVQSPRYKIIEKKQPVAFWCNPISGHNTLYWYLQNLGQGPELLIRYENEEAVDDSQLPKDRFSAERLKGVDSTLKIQPAELGDSAVYLCASTAGGGRTDTQYFGPGTRLTVL.

V and J are TRBV2 and TRBJ1-1; D not certain. The V gene's germline CDR1 is SNHLY and CDR2 FYNNEI. V was shortened by 8 bases and J by 0 bases, with 10 bases between the two germline ends. This CDR3 is built from 13 residues. Here the CDR3 reads CASREVMNTEAFF. The CDR3 DNA reads TGTGCCAGCCGCGAAGTTATGAACACTGAAGCTTTCTTT.

The J gene is TRBJ2-1, the V gene TRBV4-2, with no clear D. The CDR3 covers 13 residues. Trimming removed 0 bases at V and 7 bases at J, with 7 bases between. Germline-derived CDR1 and CDR2 are LGHNA and YNFKEQ. CDR3 nucleotides: TGTGCCAGCAGCCAAGAACCCCAGAATGAGCAGTTCTTC. This sequence encodes CASSQEPQNEQFF.

The gene calls are TRBV19 and TRBJ2-5; 7 bases match TRBD1. From germline, CDR1 is LNHDA and CDR2 SQIVND (reference sequence). The CDR3 contains 13 residues. With V trimmed by 8 bases and J by 3 bases, 6 bases remained unmatched. In DNA, the CDR3 is TGTGCCAGTGGTACCACAGGGGAAGAGACCCAGTACTTC. It codes for CASGTTGEETQYF.

The genes are TRBV18 and TRBJ1-6; D is unclear. This CDR3 comprises 15 residues. Trimming took 0 bases from V and 7 from J, leaving 10 bases between them. Germline V gene lookup returns CDR1 KGHSH and CDR2 LQKENI. The DNA of the CDR3 is TGTGCCAGCTCACCACCGTCGACCGGGAATTCACCCCTCCACTTT. This translates into CASSPPSTGNSPLHF.

The chain combines TRBV19 with TRBJ2-3; D might be TRBD2 (5 bases). Deletions cut 6 bases from V and 4 bases from J, with 11 bases between. Germline V gene data show CDR1 as LNHDA and CDR2 as SQIVND (reference sequence). The CDR3 has 13 amino acids. The CDR3 reads CASSKRAADTQYF. In DNA, the CDR3 is TGTGCCAGTAGCAAGAGGGCGGCAGATACGCAGTATTTT.

This chain uses TRBV5-1 with TRBJ1-1; 7 nucleotides agree with TRBD1. V trimming: 4 bases; J trimming: 4 bases; junction bases outside the gene matches: 4. The CDR3 is made up of 13 amino acids. Germline V gene data show CDR1 as SGHRS and CDR2 as YFSETQ. The CDR3 DNA follows: TGCGCCAGCAGCCAGGGACAGACCACTGAAGCTTTCTTT. This translates into CASSQGQTTEAFF.

The chain combines TRBV20-1 with TRBJ2-1; D is unresolved. Trimming took off 8 bases at V and 7 bases at J, with 9 bases between the two ends. The germline V gene has CDR1 DFQATT and CDR2 SNEGSKA (reference sequence). This CDR3 has 10 amino acids. The CDR3 nucleotides read TGCAGTCCCTACTCGAATGAGCAGTTCTTC. It translates to CSPYSNEQFF.

This sequence joins TRBV27 and TRBJ2-1, with D possibly TRBD2 on 6 matching bases. V was clipped by 5 bases and J by 5 bases, with 16 bases between them. The CDR3 covers 15 residues. Per germline, CDR1 MNHEY and CDR2 SMNVEV (reference sequence). Here the CDR3 DNA reads TGTGCCAGCAGTCCTAGGCGGGACCCGAACAATGAGCAGTTCTTC. Its translation is CASSPRRDPNNEQFF.

The rearrangement links TRBV6-5 to TRBJ1-1, with a weak D call TRBD1 (5 bases). This CDR3 spans 11 amino acids. Trimming cost V 7 bases and J 8 bases, with 11 bases left between them. Germline lookup yields CDR1 MNHEY and CDR2 SVGAGI. The DNA for the CDR3 is TGTGCCAGCATCCAGGGCCGGGAAGCTTTCTTT. Translation gives CASIQGREAFF.

The V and J genes are TRBV18 and TRBJ2-7; TRBD2 matches 11 bases. CDR3 size: 15 residues. The germline V gene encodes CDR1 KGHSH and CDR2 LQKENI. V dropped 3 bases and J dropped 1; count of bases not matched to a gene: 2. DNA for the CDR3: TGTGCCAGCTCACCCGGGACTAGCGGTTCCTACGAGCAGTACTTC. Protein sequence: CASSPGTSGSYEQYF.

The chain combines TRBV4-1 with TRBJ2-7; TRBD1 matches 10 bases. From germline, CDR1 is MGHRA and CDR2 YSYEKL. The CDR3 totals 16 residues. Unmatched junction bases numbered 7, after V lost 0 bases and J lost 5 bases. CDR3 amino acids: CASSQERGTGDHEQYF. The DNA for the CDR3 is TGCGCCAGCAGCCAAGAGAGGGGGACAGGGGATCACGAGCAGTACTTC.

This rearrangement joins TRBV7-9 to TRBJ1-1; D call uncertain. The CDR3 has 12 amino acids. Germline-derived CDR1 and CDR2 are SEHNR and FQNEAQ (reference sequence). V was trimmed by 5 bases and J by 6 bases, leaving 10 bases between them. Here the CDR3 DNA reads TGTGCCAGCAGCCTAGGGTTCGCTGAAGCTTTCTTT. It encodes CASSLGFAEAFF.

The V and J genes are TRBV7-2 and TRBJ2-1; either TRBD1 or TRBD2 may supply D (5 bases each). The CDR3 runs to 13 residues. V lost 3 bases and J lost 5, with 8 bases in between. Per the germline V gene, CDR1 is SGHTA and CDR2 is FQGNSA. The CDR3 spells CASSLGRDNEQFF. The CDR3 DNA is TGTGCCAGCAGCTTGGGACGAGACAATGAGCAGTTCTTC.